Presented here are 26 T cell receptor beta chains from one specimen sequenced in a study of control samples from healthy donors and cancer patients. Only in-frame clones appear in the TCRdb table, and some are missing; sequencing was by immunoSEQ multiplex PCR. The data hold roughly 100,000 clones, with about four fifths observed a single time. Specimen: blood. These receptors were taken from a woman aged 45 to 65 in good health.

V and J are TRBV6-2 or TRBV6-3 and TRBJ2-7; TRBD2 matches at 7 bases. J lost 4 bases, V lost 2 bases, and 14 bases had no gene match. CDR1 and CDR2 from the germline V gene are MNHEY and SVGEGT. The CDR3 totals 17 residues. The CDR3 is CASSYQTGAGEGYEQYF. CDR3 sequence (DNA): TGTGCCAGCAGTTACCAGACGGGCGCGGGAGAGGGATACGAGCAGTACTTC.

The rearrangement joins TRBV9 to TRBJ2-1, with D unresolved. CDR1 and CDR2 from the germline V gene are SGDLS and YYNGEE. The CDR3 runs 15 residues. With 0 bases removed from V and 2 bases from J, the gap between germline ends came to 9 bases. The DNA for the CDR3 is TGTGCCAGCAGCGTAGACGCGGCGACCTACAATGAGCAGTTCTTC. It is translated as CASSVDAATYNEQFF.

V is TRBV5-5 and J is TRBJ2-7, with 11 bases fitting TRBD1. V lost 1 base and J lost 6; bases outside the gene matches: 6. The CDR3 covers 15 residues. The germline V gene has CDR1 SGHKS and CDR2 YYEKEE (reference sequence). The CDR3 nucleotides are TGTGCCAGCAGCTTGTGGGACAGGGGGAGTCGCGAGCAGTACTTC. Translating gives CASSLWDRGSREQYF. Full variable domain (missing parts from reference TRBV5-5 and TRBJ2-7): DAGVTQSPTHLIKTRGQQVTLRCSPISGHKSVSWYQQVLGQGPQFIFQYYEKEERGRGNFPDRFSARQFPNYSSELNVNALLLGDSALYLCASSLWDRGSREQYFGPGTRLTVT.

CDR3: CASSVKRRTEAFF. CDR3 bases: TGCGCCAGCAGCGTTAAGAGGCGCACTGAAGCTTTCTTT. This chain uses TRBV4-3 with TRBJ1-1; D is unresolved. Germline V CDR1 and CDR2: LGHNA, YSLEER. V was cut by 5 bases and J by 4 bases, with 11 bases left in between. The CDR3 has 13 amino acids.

The rearrangement joins TRBV3-1 (or the pseudogene TRBV3-2) to TRBJ1-1; D is undetermined. From germline, CDR1 is LGHDT and CDR2 YNNKEL (reference sequence). The CDR3 loop spans 16 amino acids. The V and J ends lost 1 base and 1 base respectively, with 13 bases between them. CDR3 loop: CASSQGIETWNTEAFF. CDR3 DNA sequence: TGTGCCAGCAGCCAAGGCATAGAGACATGGAACACTGAAGCTTTCTTT.

The rearrangement uses TRBV7-2 and TRBJ2-7; either TRBD1 or TRBD2 may supply D (5 bases each). Germline CDR1 SGHTA, CDR2 FQGNSA. The CDR3 consists of 12 residues. V lost 6 bases to trimming and J lost 6 bases, with 12 bases between them. In DNA, the CDR3 is TGTGCCAGCAGGGCCACAGGAGGCGAGCAGTACTTC. Protein product: CASRATGGEQYF.

The chain combines TRBV14 with TRBJ2-1, with D uncertain. CDR1 SGHDN and CDR2 FVKESK come from the germline V gene. V shed 0 bases and J shed 1 base, with 7 bases lying between them. The CDR3 has 15 amino acids. The CDR3 protein is CASSQDLVSYNEQFF. The CDR3 DNA sequence: TGTGCCAGCAGCCAAGATTTGGTATCCTACAATGAGCAGTTCTTC.

V is TRBV25-1 and J is TRBJ1-2; TRBD1 is a possible D gene (6 bases). This CDR3 is 15 amino acids long. The germline gives CDR1 MGHDK, CDR2 SYGVNS. V was clipped by 2 bases and J by 5 bases, with 15 bases between them. CDR3 sequence: CASSERGAGRYGYTF. CDR3 sequence (DNA): TGTGCCAGCAGTGAAAGGGGGGCAGGGAGGTATGGCTACACCTTC.

The chain carries TRBV2 and TRBJ2-3; 14 nucleotides align to TRBD2. Germline V gives CDR1 SNHLY, CDR2 FYNNEI. V was clipped by 2 bases and J by 4 bases; unmatched bases: 5. The CDR3 runs to 17 residues. The CDR3 sequence is CASSETGLAGGSDTQYF. The CDR3 nucleotides read TGTGCCAGCAGTGAAACCGGACTAGCGGGGGGCTCAGATACGCAGTATTTT.

The genes are TRBV24-1 and TRBJ2-3; D ambiguous. Germline-derived CDR1 and CDR2 are KGHDR and SFDVKD. The CDR3 totals 12 residues. V was clipped by 8 bases and J by 0 bases, with 5 bases between them. CDR3 sequence (DNA): TGTGCCACCATGACAAGCACAGATACGCAGTATTTT. This gives the protein CATMTSTDTQYF.

The chain employs TRBV6-2 or TRBV6-3 and TRBJ1-1; D perhaps matches TRBD1 (5 bases). V lost 6 bases, J lost 4 bases, and 12 bases lay in between. This CDR3 contains 13 residues. Germline V gene sequence: CDR1 MNHEY, CDR2 SVGEGT. CDR3 loop: CASSRPGGTEAFF. The CDR3 coding sequence is TGTGCCAGCAGCCGCCCCGGGGGCACTGAAGCTTTCTTT.

There are a few counts of this clone. The chain employs TRBV12-3 or TRBV12-4 and TRBJ2-7, with D perhaps assigned TRBD1 or TRBD2 (7 bases each). The CDR3 totals 13 residues. Trimming stripped 8 bases from V and 4 bases from J, with 15 bases between. The CDR3 loop reads CASAGGGPYEQYF. As DNA, the CDR3 is TGTGCCAGCGCAGGGGGGGGTCCGTACGAGCAGTACTTC.

The rearrangement joins TRBV4-3 to TRBJ1-4; tentative D call: TRBD1 (6 bases). With 4 bases removed from V and 7 bases from J, the gap between germline ends came to 19 bases. The CDR3 is made up of 16 amino acids. The V gene's germline CDR1 is LGHNA and CDR2 YSLEER. CDR3 in amino acids: CASSRGPQGEGEKLFF. The CDR3, as DNA: TGCGCCAGCAGCCGGGGGCCACAGGGAGAGGGTGAAAAACTGTTTTTT.

Only a few counts were recorded for this clone. The V and J genes are TRBV10-1 and TRBJ1-1; D gene ambiguous. The CDR3 sequence is 12 residues long. Trimming removed 8 bases from V and 6 bases from J, with 13 bases in between. The germline CDR1 and CDR2 sequences are WNHNN and SYGVQD (reference sequence). CDR3 sequence reads: CASFSIRPEAFF. CDR3 nucleotide sequence: TGCGCCAGCTTTTCCATACGACCTGAAGCTTTCTTT.

This sequence joins TRBV9 and TRBJ2-3; 8 bases line up with TRBD2. The trim removed 0 bases at V and 3 bases at J, leaving 9 bases unmatched. The CDR3 contains 17 residues. Germline values: CDR1 SGDLS, CDR2 YYNGEE. The chain's CDR3 is CASSVALDSGSTDTQYF. The CDR3 coding sequence is TGTGCCAGCAGCGTAGCTCTCGACAGCGGGAGTACAGATACGCAGTATTTT.

The V call is TRBV4-2, the J call TRBJ2-3; D not resolved. Germline V gene data show CDR1 as LGHNA and CDR2 as YNFKEQ. Trimming removed 4 bases from V and 4 bases from J, with 12 bases in between. The CDR3 covers 14 residues. CDR3 sequence reads: CASSPFSEADTQYF. CDR3 sequence (DNA): TGTGCCAGCAGCCCATTCAGTGAGGCAGATACGCAGTATTTT.

CDR3 bases: TGTGCCACACAGGTGAGGGGGCCGGGGGAGCAGTTCTTC. It encodes CATQVRGPGEQFF. V and J are TRBV24-1 and TRBJ2-1, with 7 bases fitting TRBD1. Trimming at V came to 10 bases and at J to 10 bases, leaving 12 bases not matched to a gene. This CDR3 is 13 amino acids long. Germline V lookup: CDR1 KGHDR, CDR2 SFDVKD.

The chain uses TRBV7-2 and TRBJ1-4; TRBD1 aligns across 7 bases. CDR1 is SGHTA and CDR2 is FQGNSA in the germline V gene. V shed 5 bases, J shed 4 bases, and the junction held 7 bases outside the gene matches. CDR3 length equals 15 residues. The CDR3 protein is CASSERGQHNEKLFF. The DNA of the CDR3 is TGTGCCAGCAGCGAGAGGGGACAGCATAATGAAAAACTGTTTTTT.

The rearrangement joins TRBV5-4 to TRBJ2-7, with 9 bases lining up with TRBD2. Germline CDR1 and CDR2: SGHNT and YYREEE (reference sequence). The ends lost 6 bases at V and 3 bases at J; junction bases unmatched: 13. CDR3 length: 16 amino acids. CDR3: CASTPGGLAGNYEQYF. For the CDR3, the DNA is TGTGCCAGCACCCCCGGTGGGCTAGCGGGGAACTACGAGCAGTACTTC.

The genes are TRBV19 and TRBJ2-1; either TRBD1 or TRBD2 may fit D (5 bases each). The length of the CDR3 is 13 residues. Per germline, CDR1 LNHDA and CDR2 SQIVND (reference sequence). V was clipped by 4 bases and J by 5 bases, with 9 bases between them. CDR3 bases: TGTGCCAGTAGTAGGGGGTTCGACAATGAGCAGTTCTTC. It yields the protein CASSRGFDNEQFF.

V and J are TRBV9 and TRBJ2-1; no definite D call. The V end lost 0 bases, the J end lost 9 bases, and 19 bases lay between the germline ends. The CDR3 is 16 residues long. The germline CDR1 and CDR2 sequences are SGDLS and YYNGEE. The CDR3, as DNA: TGTGCCAGCAGCGTAGAGTCAGCCGGTATGGGTCTTGAGCAGTTCTTC. Translating it yields CASSVESAGMGLEQFF.

This clone has just one count. The rearrangement uses TRBV4-3 and TRBJ2-3; possible D gene TRBD2, 6 bases. The CDR3 is 18 residues long. Trimming left V 0 bases short and J 2 bases short, with 18 bases between. Per germline, CDR1 LGHNA and CDR2 YSLEER. The CDR3 region has the DNA TGCGCCAGCAGCCAAGATCTAGTCCGGGAGAGCTACACAGATACGCAGTATTTT. Its translation: CASSQDLVRESYTDTQYF.

V is TRBV13 and J is TRBJ1-1; 10 bases are shared with TRBD1. V dropped 4 bases and J dropped 5; count of bases not matched to a gene: 7. The CDR3 length is 15 residues. Germline CDR1 is PRHDT and CDR2 is FYEKMQ (reference sequence). CDR3 residues: CASSWRQGARTEAFF. CDR3 DNA: TGTGCCAGCAGCTGGAGACAGGGGGCTCGGACTGAAGCTTTCTTT.

The chain joins TRBV11-2 to TRBJ2-3; TRBD1 is a possible D gene (5 bases). Germline CDR1 reads SGHAT; CDR2 reads FQNNGV. V lost 5 bases, J lost 4 bases, and 22 bases lay in between. The CDR3 is made up of 17 amino acids. CDR3 in amino acids: CASSPLVGLGGADTQYF. DNA for the CDR3: TGTGCCAGCAGCCCCTTAGTGGGGCTTGGCGGTGCAGATACGCAGTATTTT.

The V gene is TRBV2, the J gene TRBJ2-2; weak D call: TRBD1 (6 bases). CDR3 size: 16 residues. Trimming removed 0 bases from V and 3 bases from J, with 11 bases in between. CDR1 and CDR2 from the germline V gene are SNHLY and FYNNEI. CDR3: CASSEAPGQDTGELFF. The CDR3 DNA is TGTGCCAGCAGTGAAGCTCCGGGACAAGACACCGGGGAGCTGTTTTTT.

The V call is TRBV7-2, the J call TRBJ1-5; the D gene is possibly TRBD1 (6 bases). Germline-derived CDR1 and CDR2 are SGHTA and FQGNSA. This CDR3 has 17 amino acids. Trimming pared 1 base from V and 2 bases from J, leaving 15 bases between. The CDR3 protein is CASSLVPPGVGNQPQHF. CDR3 DNA: TGTGCCAGCAGCTTAGTACCTCCAGGGGTTGGCAATCAGCCCCAGCATTTT.